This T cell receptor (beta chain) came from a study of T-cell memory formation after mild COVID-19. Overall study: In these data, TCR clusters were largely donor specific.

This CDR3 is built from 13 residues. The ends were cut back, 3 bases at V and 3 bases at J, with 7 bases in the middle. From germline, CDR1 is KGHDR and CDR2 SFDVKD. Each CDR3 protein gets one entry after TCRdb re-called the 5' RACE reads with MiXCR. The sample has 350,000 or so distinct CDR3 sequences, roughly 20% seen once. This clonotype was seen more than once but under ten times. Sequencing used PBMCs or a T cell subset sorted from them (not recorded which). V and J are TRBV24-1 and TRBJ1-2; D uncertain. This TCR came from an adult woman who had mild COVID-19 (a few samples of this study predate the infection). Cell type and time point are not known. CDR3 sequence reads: CATSDPGHYGYTF. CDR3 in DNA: TGTGCCACCAGTGATCCGGGTCACTATGGCTACACCTTC.